This TCR beta chain emerged from a study of cytomegalovirus exposure and HLA in healthy donors. Overall study findings and caveats: Trimming of TCR beta V- and J-genes showed a link, identified in a later analysis, to a missense DCLRE1C variant. Associated with HLA alleles at 0.05 false discovery rate in a later analysis were 17,000 or so TCR beta sequences.

This PCR relied on a set of 60 Vbeta primers and 13 Jbeta primers. Using immunoSEQ multiplex PCR, the repertoire was profiled, and TCRdb retains in-frame clones only, with some absent. The sample carries 80,000 to 100,000 clones, 65% to 80% recorded once. The germline CDR1 and CDR2 sequences are MNHNS and SASEGT. The CDR3 consists of 14 residues. The V gene lost 8 bases and the J gene lost 1 base, with 13 bases spanning the gap. This clone was recorded a few times. The antigen is undetermined. The sample consisted of PBMCs. This TCR derives from a woman between 18 and 30 years old in good health and CMV-seropositive. The V call is TRBV6-1, the J call TRBJ2-3; D unclear. CDR3 in amino acids: CASGGIPRTDTQYF. The CDR3 DNA is TGTGCCAGCGGCGGCATCCCCCGCACAGATACGCAGTATTTT.